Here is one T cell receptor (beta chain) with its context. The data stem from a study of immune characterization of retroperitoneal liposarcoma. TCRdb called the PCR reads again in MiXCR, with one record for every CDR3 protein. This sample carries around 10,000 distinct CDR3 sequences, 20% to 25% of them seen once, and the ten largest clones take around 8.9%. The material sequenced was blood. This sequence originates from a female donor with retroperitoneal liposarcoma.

The CDR3 protein is CSARESTGRVGGTQYF. The CDR3 DNA reads as TGCAGTGCTAGAGAGTCAACGGGCAGGGTGGGGGGGACCCAGTACTTC. The chain links TRBV20-1 to TRBJ2-5, with D maybe TRBD2 (6 bases). Germline CDR1 is DFQATT and CDR2 is SNEGSKA (reference sequence). Trimming pared 0 bases from V and 7 bases from J, leaving 21 bases between. The CDR3 runs 16 residues.